Each of the 27 T cell receptor beta chains below was sequenced from the same sample in a study of blood T cell repertoires in COVID-19. The method was immunoSEQ multiplex PCR; TCRdb's version includes in-frame clones alone and lacks a portion of them. This table has about 100,000 clones, roughly 92% appearing once. The sequenced material came from peripheral blood. These receptors all come from a man over 45 with active COVID-19.

The chain joins TRBV5-1 to TRBJ2-2; a weak D match, TRBD1 (6 bases). The CDR3 totals 15 residues. The V gene's germline CDR1 is SGHRS and CDR2 YFSETQ. The V end was cut by 2 bases, the J end by 4 bases, with 12 bases between. The chain's CDR3 is CASSFLGQSTGELFF. CDR3 nucleotides: TGCGCCAGCAGCTTTTTAGGACAGTCCACCGGGGAGCTGTTTTTT.

The V gene is TRBV5-1, the J gene TRBJ2-4; D ambiguous. Trimming removed 3 bases from V and 7 bases from J, with 8 bases in between. Germline CDR1 SGHRS, CDR2 YFSETQ. The CDR3 consists of 12 residues. CDR3 nucleotides: TGCGCCAGCAGCTCCGACAAGAACATTCAGTACTTC. It encodes CASSSDKNIQYF. Full variable domain (missing parts from reference TRBV5-1 and TRBJ2-4): KAGVTQTPRYLIKTRGQQVTLSCSPISGHRSVSWYQQTPGQGLQFLFEYFSETQRNKGNFPGRFSGRQFSNSRSEMNVSTLELGDSALYLCASSSDKNIQYFGAGTRLSVL.

The rearrangement uses TRBV11-3 and TRBJ2-3, with D uncertain. The CDR3 contains 12 residues. Germline CDR1 and CDR2: SGHNT and YENEEA. The V end was cut by 1 base, the J end by 5 bases, with 4 bases between. CDR3 residues: CASSLVGDTQYF. CDR3 bases: TGTGCCAGCAGCTTAGTCGGAGATACGCAGTATTTT.

The chain uses TRBV11-3 and TRBJ1-2, with 7 positions matching TRBD1. The CDR3 covers 13 residues. V lost 5 bases and J lost 8; bases outside the gene matches: 8. Germline CDR1 reads SGHNT; CDR2 reads YENEEA. In DNA form, the CDR3 reads TGTGCCAGCAGCCGGAGACAGGGAGGCGGCTACACCTTC. Its protein is CASSRRQGGGYTF.

The chain has TRBV2 and TRBJ1-5; D may be TRBD1 (5 bases). The CDR3 consists of 15 residues. Looked up from germline, CDR1 is SNHLY and CDR2 is FYNNEI. Trimming removed 1 base at V and 2 bases at J, with 9 bases between. The chain's CDR3 is CASSEERGGNQPQHF. The CDR3 nucleotides are TGTGCCAGCAGTGAAGAAAGGGGTGGCAATCAGCCCCAGCATTTT.

This clone appeared once. The chain is built from TRBV2 and TRBJ1-1; 9 positions agree with TRBD1. Germline V lookup: CDR1 SNHLY, CDR2 FYNNEI. The CDR3 has 15 amino acids. Trimming cost V 5 bases and J 5 bases; bases outside gene matches: 9. The CDR3 loop reads CASSPGQGFGTEAFF. In DNA form, the CDR3 reads TGTGCCAGCAGTCCGGGACAGGGTTTTGGAACTGAAGCTTTCTTT.

This clone was observed a few times. V gene TRBV3-1 (or the pseudogene TRBV3-2) combines with J gene TRBJ1-2, with TRBD1 identical over 7 bases. V trimming: 4 bases; J trimming: 4 bases; junction bases outside the gene matches: 6. The CDR3 is 14 amino acids. The germline CDR1 and CDR2 sequences are LGHDT and YNNKEL (reference sequence). The CDR3 DNA is TGTGCCAGCAGCCCCGGGACAGCGAGCTATGGCTACACCTTC. Amino acid sequence: CASSPGTASYGYTF.

The chain recombines TRBV7-2 with TRBJ1-5, with TRBD1 as a possible D gene (6 bases). Per germline, CDR1 SGHTA and CDR2 FQGNSA. This CDR3 region has 13 residues. Trimming shortened V by 4 bases and J by 7 bases, and 11 bases separated the two germline ends. The CDR3 region has the DNA TGTGCCAGCAGCTCAGGGGTCAGGCAGCCCCAGCATTTT. This sequence encodes CASSSGVRQPQHF.

This chain joins TRBV5-1 and TRBJ2-2; the match to TRBD2 covers 8 bases. Germline lookup yields CDR1 SGHRS and CDR2 YFSETQ. The V and J ends lost 2 bases and 7 bases, in that order; junction bases with no gene match: 7. This CDR3 comprises 15 residues. The CDR3 DNA is TGCGCCAGCAGCTTAGTAGCGGGAACGGGCGGGGAGCTGTTTTTT. Amino acids: CASSLVAGTGGELFF. The variable domain in full, completed from reference TRBV5-1 and TRBJ2-2, reads KAGVTQTPRYLIKTRGQQVTLSCSPISGHRSVSWYQQTPGQGLQFLFEYFSETQRNKGNFPGRFSGRQFSNSRSEMNVSTLELGDSALYLCASSLVAGTGGELFFGEGSRLTVL.

The genes are TRBV27 and TRBJ1-5; D possibly corresponds to TRBD1 (6 bases). V lost 6 bases, J lost 1 base, and 13 bases lay in between. The CDR3 loop spans 15 amino acids. CDR1 and CDR2 (germline): MNHEY, SMNVEV (reference sequence). The CDR3 sequence is CASRPTGLSNQPQHF. CDR3 bases: TGTGCCAGCAGGCCAACAGGGTTAAGCAATCAGCCCCAGCATTTT.

The count of this clone is one. The gene calls are TRBV6-1 and TRBJ1-1; D is unresolved. CDR1 and CDR2 from the germline V gene are MNHNS and SASEGT. The V end was cut by 3 bases, the J end by 1 base, with 6 bases between. This CDR3 contains 13 residues. The CDR3 loop is CASSDGPNTEAFF. In DNA, the CDR3 is TGTGCCAGCAGTGATGGGCCGAACACTGAAGCTTTCTTT.

This chain links TRBV4-1 with TRBJ1-2; D may be TRBD1 (5 bases). V lost 0 bases and J 10 bases, leaving 15 bases between the germline ends. Germline V gives CDR1 MGHRA, CDR2 YSYEKL. The length of the CDR3 is 14 residues. The CDR3 bases are TGCGCCAGCAGCCAAGACTGGAGGGACCACCTCTACACCTTC. Translation gives CASSQDWRDHLYTF.

The rearrangement links TRBV20-1 to TRBJ2-1; the D gene is possibly TRBD1 (6 bases). Germline lookup yields CDR1 DFQATT and CDR2 SNEGSKA (reference sequence). Trimming shortened V by 7 bases and J by 7 bases, and 11 bases separated the two germline ends. This CDR3 region has 11 residues. The CDR3 DNA sequence: TGCAGTGTGGGGGCCGGGAATGAGCAGTTCTTC. Amino acids: CSVGAGNEQFF.

V gene TRBV5-5 combines with J gene TRBJ2-5; unclear D gene. CDR3 size: 13 residues. CDR1 is SGHKS, CDR2 YYEKEE, per germline (reference sequence). V was pared by 0 bases and J by 6 bases, with 9 bases between. CDR3 amino acids: CASSLEPTKTQYF. The DNA for the CDR3 is TGTGCCAGCAGCTTGGAGCCTACTAAGACCCAGTACTTC.

The gene calls are TRBV19 and TRBJ2-1; TRBD2 aligns across 13 bases. V gave up 6 bases and J gave up 10 bases; unmatched junction bases: 6. There are 14 residues in the CDR3. Germline-derived CDR1 and CDR2 are LNHDA and SQIVND (reference sequence). The CDR3 DNA is TGTGCCAGTAGCGGGACTAGCGGGGCTGGAGAGCAGTTCTTC. Amino acids: CASSGTSGAGEQFF.

The chain joins TRBV27 to TRBJ2-2, with 8 bases fitting TRBD1. CDR1 and CDR2 from the germline V gene are MNHEY and SMNVEV (reference sequence). This CDR3 contains 12 residues. Unmatched junction bases numbered 3, after V lost 9 bases and J lost 6 bases. The CDR3 region has the DNA TGTGCCAGTGGGACAGGCGCCGGGGAGCTGTTTTTT. This encodes CASGTGAGELFF.

The V gene is TRBV11-3, the J gene TRBJ2-3; possible D gene TRBD2, 6 bases. The V gene's germline CDR1 is SGHNT and CDR2 YENEEA. The CDR3 totals 15 residues. V lost 4 bases and J 4 bases, leaving 15 bases between the germline ends. The CDR3 sequence is CASSSGGLNADTQYF. The CDR3 DNA is TGTGCCAGCAGCTCCGGTGGACTAAACGCAGATACGCAGTATTTT.

The chain links TRBV2 to TRBJ2-3; 10 bases map to TRBD1. The CDR3 is made up of 15 amino acids. V shed 5 bases and J 5 bases; nucleotides not matched to a gene: 7. Germline V gene sequence: CDR1 SNHLY, CDR2 FYNNEI. DNA for the CDR3: TGTGCCAGCAGTCCGGGGACAGGGGCTGGAGATACGCAGTATTTT. Translating it yields CASSPGTGAGDTQYF.

The rearrangement links TRBV30 to TRBJ1-3, with D maybe TRBD1 (6 bases). Trimming removed 7 bases from V and 4 bases from J, with 17 bases in between. Germline V gives CDR1 GTSNPN, CDR2 SVGIG (reference sequence). The CDR3 spans 14 residues. This CDR3 reads CAFREGQPGNTIYF. The CDR3 DNA sequence: TGTGCCTTCAGGGAGGGACAACCCGGAAACACCATATATTTT.

The V gene is TRBV18, the J gene TRBJ1-2; 11 bases align to TRBD1. Germline assignment: CDR1 KGHSH and CDR2 LQKENI. V dropped 4 bases and J dropped 4; count of bases not matched to a gene: 2. The CDR3 has 14 amino acids. As DNA, the CDR3 is TGTGCCAGCTCACACGGGACAGGGGGCTATGGCTACACCTTC. Encoded protein: CASSHGTGGYGYTF.

This rearrangement joins TRBV6-5 to TRBJ1-1; TRBD1 might be the D (6 bases). V shed 7 bases and J shed 4 bases, with 16 bases lying between them. The CDR3 is 14 amino acids. Germline V gene lookup returns CDR1 MNHEY and CDR2 SVGAGI. The CDR3 coding sequence is TGTGCCAGCACCCAACAGGGCTCTCGCACTGAAGCTTTCTTT. Protein sequence: CASTQQGSRTEAFF.

The chain has TRBV18 and TRBJ1-1; 9 nucleotides match TRBD1. With V trimmed by 6 bases and J by 3 bases, 8 bases remained unmatched. This CDR3 spans 15 amino acids. The V gene's germline CDR1 is KGHSH and CDR2 LQKENI. CDR3 DNA: TGTGCCAGCTCTTCTCCAAACAGGGGGCACACTGAAGCTTTCTTT. Its protein is CASSSPNRGHTEAFF.

This chain links TRBV10-2 with TRBJ1-5; 7 nucleotides line up with TRBD1. Germline V gene data show CDR1 as WSHSY and CDR2 as SAAADI. CDR3 length: 15 residues. V was pared by 6 bases and J by 2 bases, with 7 bases of the junction left unmatched. CDR3 sequence (DNA): TGCGCCAGCAGAGTATCAGACAGGGGCAATCAGCCCCAGCATTTT. Its protein is CASRVSDRGNQPQHF.

This rearrangement joins TRBV12-3 or TRBV12-4 to TRBJ2-1; maybe TRBD1 (5 bases). The V gene lost 1 base and the J gene lost 6 bases, with 7 bases spanning the gap. The CDR3 spans 13 residues. The CDR3 sequence: CASSLGQLNEQFF. CDR3 sequence (DNA): TGTGCCAGCAGTTTAGGACAGCTCAATGAGCAGTTCTTC.

This chain links TRBV7-8 with TRBJ2-7, with 8 bases matching TRBD1. V dropped 5 bases and J dropped 2; count of bases not matched to a gene: 8. This CDR3 has 15 amino acids. Germline V gene lookup returns CDR1 SGHVS and CDR2 FQNEAQ. The CDR3 DNA sequence: TGTGCCAGCAGCCCCCAGGCAGGGGGCCCCTACGAGCAGTACTTC. This translates into CASSPQAGGPYEQYF.

With regard to this clone: The sample contains more than one DNA sequence encoding this CDR3. The CDR3 protein is CASRTTGNSNQPQHF. CDR3 bases: TGTGCCAGTAGAACGACAGGAAATAGCAATCAGCCCCAGCATTTT. The chain joins TRBV19 to TRBJ1-5; possible D gene TRBD1, 6 bases. V lost 6 bases to trimming and J lost 0 bases, with 12 bases between them. The CDR3 spans 15 residues. From germline, CDR1 is LNHDA and CDR2 SQIVND (reference sequence).

The chain combines TRBV15 with TRBJ2-2, with D possibly being TRBD1 (5 bases). Per germline, CDR1 LNHNV and CDR2 YYDKDF (reference sequence). Trimming left V 6 bases short and J 0 bases short, with 8 bases between. This CDR3 has 14 amino acids. DNA of the CDR3: TGTGCCACCAGGGACAAAACGAACACCGGGGAGCTGTTTTTT. This encodes CATRDKTNTGELFF.